This TCR beta chain was sequenced during a study of technical replicates of blood from a handful of donors. Data came from immunoSEQ multiplex PCR; TCRdb stores just in-frame clones and leaves some out. The data contain some 15,000 clones, 85% of them singletons. The CDR3 totals 15 residues. Trimming removed 7 bases from V and 5 bases from J; junction bases left unmatched: 9. Germline CDR1 reads ENHRY; CDR2 reads SYGVKD. This TCR was sampled from a human donor in good health. The sequencing sample was made of PBMCs. J is TRBJ1-4 and V is TRBV10-3; the match to TRBD1 covers 8 bases. In DNA, the CDR3 is TGTGCCATCAAAGACCCGGGACAGGCAAATGAAAAACTGTTTTTT. Protein: CAIKDPGQANEKLFF.